Shown below are 30 T cell receptor beta chains from a single sample sequenced in a study of cytomegalovirus exposure and HLA in healthy donors. Generated by immunoSEQ multiplex PCR, the TCRdb table keeps only in-frame clones and is missing some. The sample shows over 100,000 clones, roughly nine tenths of them seen only once. Material: PBMCs. These receptor sequences come from a young woman in good health and CMV-seronegative.

This sequence joins TRBV9 and TRBJ2-2; D is perhaps TRBD2 (5 bases). CDR3 length: 17 amino acids. Trimming shortened V by 3 bases and J by 4 bases, and 19 bases separated the two germline ends. CDR1 and CDR2 (germline): SGDLS, YYNGEE. The CDR3 here is CASSDPRGTGRTGELFF. As DNA, the CDR3 is TGTGCCAGCAGCGACCCACGGGGTACTGGTCGCACCGGGGAGCTGTTTTTT.

DNA for the CDR3: TGTGCCAGCAGCCGTTCCGTCAATGAGCAGTTCTTC. Its translation: CASSRSVNEQFF. The chain combines TRBV5-4 with TRBJ2-1; no definite D call. The ends were cut back, 4 bases at V and 6 bases at J, with 8 bases in the middle. The CDR3 is 12 residues long. The germline gives CDR1 SGHNT, CDR2 YYREEE (reference sequence). Together with reference TRBV5-4 and TRBJ2-1, the CDR3 gives the full variable domain: ETGVTQSPTHLIKTRGQQVTLRCSSQSGHNTVSWYQQALGQGPQFIFQYYREEENGRGNFPPRFSGLQFPNYSSELNVNALELDDSALYLCASSRSVNEQFFGPGTRLTVL.

This chain uses TRBV5-1 with TRBJ1-1, with a weak D call TRBD1 (5 bases). CDR1 is SGHRS and CDR2 is YFSETQ in the germline V gene. The CDR3 consists of 14 residues. V was trimmed by 0 bases and J by 6 bases, leaving 12 bases between them. CDR3 protein: CASSLGRVDAEAFF. The CDR3, as DNA: TGCGCCAGCAGCTTGGGCAGGGTAGACGCTGAAGCTTTCTTT.

The chain is built from TRBV4-1 and TRBJ1-1; 7 nucleotides align to TRBD1. This CDR3 comprises 16 residues. Trimming cost V 1 base and J 5 bases; bases outside gene matches: 10. Germline V lookup: CDR1 MGHRA, CDR2 YSYEKL. CDR3: CASSQAYPGGRTEAFF. In nucleotides, the CDR3 is TGCGCCAGCAGCCAAGCGTACCCAGGGGGGAGGACTGAAGCTTTCTTT.

The chain couples TRBV19 to TRBJ2-1, with TRBD2 matching over 8 bases. CDR3 length: 18 amino acids. V shed 4 bases and J 6 bases; nucleotides not matched to a gene: 17. In germline, CDR1 is LNHDA, CDR2 SQIVND (reference sequence). The CDR3 DNA reads TGTGCCAGTAGTAATCCCCACCTTAGCCGGGGGGGCCCCAATGAGCAGTTCTTC. Protein sequence: CASSNPHLSRGGPNEQFF.

The chain recombines TRBV7-3 with TRBJ1-2, with D possibly TRBD1 on 6 matching bases. Germline-derived CDR1 and CDR2 are SGHTA and FQGTGA. The CDR3 is made up of 14 amino acids. Trimming removed 1 base at V and 5 bases at J, with 11 bases between. CDR3 DNA: TGTGCCAGCAGCTTAATGGCAGGGGTTTATGGCTACACCTTC. Residues: CASSLMAGVYGYTF. Based on the CDR3 plus reference TRBV7-3 and TRBJ1-2, the full variable domain is GAGVSQTPSNKVTEKGKYVELRCDPISGHTALYWYRQSLGQGPEFLIYFQGTGAADDSGLPNDRFFAVRPEGSVSTLKIQRTERGDSAVYLCASSLMAGVYGYTFGSGTRLTVV.

The chain recombines TRBV7-2 with TRBJ2-3, with D perhaps matching TRBD1 (6 bases). The CDR3 totals 15 residues. Per the germline V gene, CDR1 is SGHTA and CDR2 is FQGNSA. V was clipped by 1 base and J by 2 bases, with 10 bases between them. CDR3 DNA: TGTGCCAGCAGCTTAGTGGGGGACATCACAGATACGCAGTATTTT. This encodes CASSLVGDITDTQYF. The full variable domain, rest sourced from reference TRBV7-2 and TRBJ2-3, is GAGVSQSPSNKVTEKGKDVELRCDPISGHTALYWYRQSLGQGLEFLIYFQGNSAPDKSGLPSDRFSAERTGGSVSTLTIQRTQQEDSAVYLCASSLVGDITDTQYFGPGTRLTVL.

Notes on this clone: The sample holds other DNA sequences that translate to the same CDR3. The genes are TRBV5-1 and TRBJ2-7, with a tentative D call TRBD2 (6 bases). The CDR3 covers 14 residues. Trimming took 5 bases from V and 3 from J, leaving 15 bases between them. CDR1 is SGHRS, CDR2 YFSETQ, per germline. DNA of the CDR3: TGCGCCAGCAGTTTGTGGGACTTAAACTACGAGCAGTACTTC. Its protein is CASSLWDLNYEQYF. The full variable domain, rest sourced from reference TRBV5-1 and TRBJ2-7, is KAGVTQTPRYLIKTRGQQVTLSCSPISGHRSVSWYQQTPGQGLQFLFEYFSETQRNKGNFPGRFSGRQFSNSRSEMNVSTLELGDSALYLCASSLWDLNYEQYFGPGTRLTVT.

The V gene is TRBV2, the J gene TRBJ1-1; no reliable D call. V was cut by 4 bases and J by 0 bases, with 9 bases left in between. The germline gives CDR1 SNHLY, CDR2 FYNNEI. This CDR3 is 14 amino acids long. CDR3 sequence reads: CASSALSMNTEAFF. In DNA form, the CDR3 reads TGTGCCAGCAGTGCTCTGAGCATGAACACTGAAGCTTTCTTT.

As DNA, the CDR3 is TGTGCCAGCAGCTTCAGTCGGGAGGTTGAAGCTTTCTTT. It is translated as CASSFSREVEAFF. The V gene is TRBV7-3, the J gene TRBJ1-1; the D is unclear. This CDR3 comprises 13 residues. V lost 3 bases and J 7 bases, leaving 12 bases between the germline ends. Germline CDR1 and CDR2: SGHTA and FQGTGA.

The CDR3 loop reads CASSPGAANYGYTF. CDR3 DNA sequence: TGTGCCAGCTCACCAGGAGCAGCTAACTATGGCTACACCTTC. The V call is TRBV18, the J call TRBJ1-2; D is undetermined. V dropped 2 bases and J dropped 0 bases, with 7 bases sitting between them. CDR3 size: 14 residues. Germline values: CDR1 KGHSH, CDR2 LQKENI.

The chain combines TRBV7-6 with TRBJ2-7, with D possibly TRBD1 on 5 matching bases. Germline assignment: CDR1 SGHVS and CDR2 FNYEAQ. This CDR3 is 13 amino acids long. Trimming took 2 bases from V and 5 from J, leaving 10 bases between them. The DNA for the CDR3 is TGTGCCAGCAGCTTAATCTGGGGCAACGAGCAGTACTTC. It specifies CASSLIWGNEQYF. The variable domain in full, completed from reference TRBV7-6 and TRBJ2-7, reads GAGVSQSPRYKVTKRGQDVALRCDPISGHVSLYWYRQALGQGPEFLTYFNYEAQQDKSGLPNDRFSAERPEGSISTLTIQRTEQRDSAMYRCASSLIWGNEQYFGPGTRLTVT.

The chain recombines TRBV6-5 with TRBJ1-6, with 7 bases fitting TRBD1. The CDR3 is 13 residues long. Germline CDR1 reads MNHEY; CDR2 reads SVGAGI. After removal of 10 bases from V and 6 bases from J, the junction contained 6 bases not matched to a gene. Written as DNA, the CDR3 is TGTGCCACCCGAGGGGGCCTTAATTCACCCCTCCACTTT. Residues: CATRGGLNSPLHF.

This clone came up once. The chain employs TRBV19 and TRBJ2-3; 8 positions match TRBD2. The germline V gene encodes CDR1 LNHDA and CDR2 SQIVND (reference sequence). V lost 3 bases to trimming and J lost 4 bases; unmatched junction nucleotides: 15. The CDR3 runs to 18 residues. The CDR3 region is CASSIWLVQRGNPDTQYF. CDR3 nucleotides: TGTGCCAGTAGTATCTGGTTGGTACAGCGGGGGAACCCAGATACGCAGTATTTT. The variable domain in full, with the rest retrieved from reference TRBV19 and TRBJ2-3, is DGGITQSPKYLFRKEGQNVTLSCEQNLNHDAMYWYRQDPGQGLRLIYYSQIVNDFQKGDIAEGYSVSREKKESFPLTVTSAQKNPTAFYLCASSIWLVQRGNPDTQYFGPGTRLTVL.

This clone showed up just a few times. The chain uses TRBV11-2 and TRBJ1-1; TRBD1 is a possible D gene (5 bases). The germline V gene encodes CDR1 SGHAT and CDR2 FQNNGV. V gave up 0 bases and J gave up 2 bases, with 7 bases separating them. This CDR3 is built from 14 residues. CDR3 protein: CASSLETGNTEAFF. The CDR3 DNA follows: TGTGCCAGCAGCTTAGAAACAGGTAACACTGAAGCTTTCTTT. Combining the CDR3 with reference TRBV11-2 and TRBJ1-1 gives the whole variable domain EAGVAQSPRYKIIEKRQSVAFWCNPISGHATLYWYQQILGQGPKLLIQFQNNGVVDDSQLPKDRFSAERLKGVDSTLKIQPAKLEDSAVYLCASSLETGNTEAFFGQGTRLTVV.

The rearrangement links TRBV4-2 to TRBJ2-7; TRBD2 matches 10 bases. V lost 2 bases and J lost 2; bases outside the gene matches: 3. The CDR3 contains 15 residues. Per the germline V gene, CDR1 is LGHNA and CDR2 is YNFKEQ. The CDR3 region is CASSQTSGVTYEQYF. In DNA, the CDR3 is TGTGCCAGCAGCCAAACTAGCGGGGTAACCTACGAGCAGTACTTC.

In DNA, the CDR3 is TGTGCCAGCAGCGTCTGGGGACAGGAGGTGTTCGGCTACACCTTC. This codes for CASSVWGQEVFGYTF. This chain uses TRBV7-8 with TRBJ1-2, with TRBD1 identical over 8 bases. Germline trimming cut 5 bases from V and 8 bases from J; bases unmatched to any gene: 13. The germline CDR1 and CDR2 sequences are SGHVS and FQNEAQ. CDR3 length: 15 residues.

CDR3 residues: CAIRAEVGTGISTDTQYF. The DNA of the CDR3 is TGTGCCATCCGGGCCGAGGTCGGGACAGGGATTAGCACAGATACGCAGTATTTT. The rearrangement links TRBV10-3 to TRBJ2-3; 9 nucleotides match TRBD1. Germline assignment: CDR1 ENHRY and CDR2 SYGVKD. V shed 8 bases, J shed 0 bases, and the junction held 15 bases outside the gene matches. The CDR3 sequence is 18 residues long.

V is TRBV19 and J is TRBJ1-2; D gene ambiguous. CDR3 length equals 14 residues. The germline CDR1 and CDR2 sequences are LNHDA and SQIVND (reference sequence). V dropped 3 bases and J dropped 2 bases, with 10 bases sitting between them. The CDR3 sequence: CASSIGSANYGYTF. The CDR3 DNA reads TGTGCCAGTAGTATCGGGTCGGCAAACTATGGCTACACCTTC. Together with reference TRBV19 and TRBJ1-2, the CDR3 gives the full variable domain: DGGITQSPKYLFRKEGQNVTLSCEQNLNHDAMYWYRQDPGQGLRLIYYSQIVNDFQKGDIAEGYSVSREKKESFPLTVTSAQKNPTAFYLCASSIGSANYGYTFGSGTRLTVV.

This chain joins TRBV5-1 and TRBJ1-2, with unresolved D. Deletions cut 0 bases from V and 4 bases from J, with 13 bases between. CDR1 is SGHRS and CDR2 is YFSETQ in the germline V gene. The CDR3 runs to 15 residues. CDR3 DNA sequence: TGCGCCAGCAGCTTGGCCACAGATCTTCTCTATGGCTACACCTTC. It yields the protein CASSLATDLLYGYTF. The whole variable domain, remainder taken from reference TRBV5-1 and TRBJ1-2, is KAGVTQTPRYLIKTRGQQVTLSCSPISGHRSVSWYQQTPGQGLQFLFEYFSETQRNKGNFPGRFSGRQFSNSRSEMNVSTLELGDSALYLCASSLATDLLYGYTFGSGTRLTVV.

The chain links TRBV6-5 to TRBJ2-1; possible D gene TRBD1, 5 bases. The CDR3 totals 12 residues. V was shortened by 10 bases and J by 4 bases, with 11 bases between the two germline ends. CDR1 is MNHEY and CDR2 is SVGAGI in the germline V gene. The CDR3 DNA is TGTGCCATTCAGGGTTTTTACAATGAGCAGTTCTTC. It is translated as CAIQGFYNEQFF.

The chain uses TRBV7-3 and TRBJ2-1; 8 nucleotides align to TRBD1. With V trimmed by 5 bases and J by 9 bases, 12 bases remained unmatched. CDR1 SGHTA and CDR2 FQGTGA come from the germline V gene. The CDR3 consists of 15 residues. This CDR3 reads CASSPAGRGQGEQFF. In nucleotides, the CDR3 is TGTGCCAGCAGCCCCGCGGGCAGGGGGCAAGGTGAGCAGTTCTTC.

V is TRBV5-1 and J is TRBJ2-1; TRBD2 agrees at 11 bases. Germline V gives CDR1 SGHRS, CDR2 YFSETQ. This CDR3 is built from 17 residues. V lost 4 bases to trimming and J lost 0 bases; unmatched junction nucleotides: 6. CDR3 loop: CASSHGLAGASYNEQFF. The CDR3 bases are TGCGCCAGCAGCCACGGACTAGCGGGCGCCTCCTACAATGAGCAGTTCTTC. Full variable domain (rest looked up from reference TRBV5-1 and TRBJ2-1): KAGVTQTPRYLIKTRGQQVTLSCSPISGHRSVSWYQQTPGQGLQFLFEYFSETQRNKGNFPGRFSGRQFSNSRSEMNVSTLELGDSALYLCASSHGLAGASYNEQFFGPGTRLTVL.

The gene calls are TRBV19 and TRBJ2-6; the match to TRBD1 covers 7 bases. This CDR3 comprises 15 residues. Germline CDR1 is LNHDA and CDR2 is SQIVND (reference sequence). Trimming removed 5 bases from V and 2 bases from J; junction bases left unmatched: 3. The CDR3 coding sequence is TGTGCCAGTAGTTTCGGACAGGCTGGGGCCAACGTCCTGACTTTC. Translation: CASSFGQAGANVLTF.

The chain carries TRBV18 and TRBJ1-6; no clear D. Trimming cost V 4 bases and J 9 bases, with 16 bases left between them. The CDR3 totals 15 residues. The germline V gene encodes CDR1 KGHSH and CDR2 LQKENI. CDR3 residues: CASSRETTGISPLHF. The DNA of the CDR3 is TGTGCCAGCTCACGAGAGACAACGGGGATTTCACCCCTCCACTTT.

The chain links TRBV7-2 to TRBJ1-5; 9 bases line up with TRBD1. The CDR3 has 18 residues. Germline V gene sequence: CDR1 SGHTA, CDR2 FQGNSA. J gave up 7 bases and V 1 base, and 14 bases lay outside the gene matches. CDR3 sequence: CASSLERDRVKTGQPQHF. Written as DNA, the CDR3 is TGTGCCAGCAGCTTAGAAAGGGACAGGGTTAAGACTGGCCAGCCCCAGCATTTT.

V usage is TRBV6-5 and J usage is TRBJ2-7, with 8 nucleotides matching TRBD2. J gave up 6 bases and V 4 bases, and 8 bases lay outside the gene matches. CDR3 length equals 14 residues. Germline CDR1 MNHEY, CDR2 SVGAGI. CDR3 DNA sequence: TGTGCCAGCAGTTTCGGGACTAGGGTTCGCGAGCAGTACTTC. Residues: CASSFGTRVREQYF.

The chain carries TRBV2 and TRBJ1-3; D remains unclear. This CDR3 is built from 14 residues. The V end was cut by 4 bases, the J end by 0 bases, with 7 bases between. CDR1 is SNHLY, CDR2 FYNNEI, per germline. CDR3 in DNA: TGTGCCAGCAGTGTCCTTAGCTCTGGAAACACCATATATTTT. Translation gives CASSVLSSGNTIYF.

The CDR3: CASQQGAITEAFF. The CDR3, as DNA: TGTGCCAGCCAACAGGGGGCAATCACTGAAGCTTTCTTT. The chain is built from TRBV2 and TRBJ1-1, with 9 bases lining up with TRBD1. V was pared by 8 bases and J by 4 bases, with 5 bases of the junction left unmatched. The germline V gene has CDR1 SNHLY and CDR2 FYNNEI. The CDR3 covers 13 residues.

The chain combines TRBV2 with TRBJ1-1; D unresolved. CDR1 SNHLY and CDR2 FYNNEI come from the germline V gene. CDR3 length: 14 residues. The ends were cut back, 9 bases at V and 3 bases at J, with 17 bases in the middle. The CDR3: CARHERGGHTEAFF. CDR3 nucleotide sequence: TGTGCCAGACATGAAAGAGGAGGTCACACTGAAGCTTTCTTT. The variable domain in full, with the rest retrieved from reference TRBV2 and TRBJ1-1, is EPEVTQTPSHQVTQMGQEVILRCVPISNHLYFYWYRQILGQKVEFLVSFYNNEISEKSEIFDDQFSVERPDGSNFTLKIRSTKLEDSAMYFCARHERGGHTEAFFGQGTRLTVV.